Listed here are 26 T cell receptor beta chains from one sample, sequenced in a study of shared clonotypes between healthy human individuals (dated by TCRdb to the early 2020s). Receptors were amplified or captured by the immunoSEQ multiplex PCR assay. TCRdb retrieved this table from immuneACCESS and kept in-frame rearrangements only. Not all clones are present; in checked studies, unresolved V genes account for under half, and no reason is known for the remainder. The table for this sample lists some 500,000 clones; more than 95% of them were counted only once. The top ten constitute about 0.059% of the sample. Sequenced input: naive CD4+ T cells sorted from blood. The cell subset or site label on this specimen signifies: CD45RA+ positively selected. These receptors all stem from a woman in her thirties in good health.

The chain is built from TRBV7-9 and TRBJ2-6; perhaps TRBD1 as D (6 bases). Trimming shortened V by 5 bases and J by 0 bases, and 14 bases separated the two germline ends. The CDR3 sequence is 17 residues long. CDR1 and CDR2 from the germline V gene are SEHNR and FQNEAQ (reference sequence). The CDR3, as DNA: TGTGCCAGCAGCGGCCCGACAGGTCCCTCTGGGGCCAACGTCCTGACTTTC. As protein: CASSGPTGPSGANVLTF.

A single count supports this clone. The chain uses TRBV29-1 and TRBJ1-3; possible D gene TRBD1, 6 bases. CDR3 length: 15 residues. CDR1 and CDR2 (germline): SQVTM, ANQGSEA. Trimming removed 4 bases at V and 3 bases at J, with 16 bases between. The DNA of the CDR3 is TGCAGCGTTGCCGGGGCACAGGGTTATGGAAACACCATATATTTT. This codes for CSVAGAQGYGNTIYF. The whole variable domain, filled in from reference TRBV29-1 and TRBJ1-3, reads SAVISQKPSRDICQRGTSLTIQCQVDSQVTMMFWYRQQPGQSLTLIATANQGSEATYESGFVIDKFPISRPNLTFSTLTVSNMSPEDSSIYLCSVAGAQGYGNTIYFGEGSWLTVV.

The chain has TRBV5-4 and TRBJ2-2, with 9 bases matching TRBD2. Germline CDR1 reads SGHNT; CDR2 reads YYREEE (reference sequence). Losses at the gene ends were 5 bases for V and 6 bases for J; bases not matched to a gene: 8. The CDR3 sequence is 15 residues long. CDR3 DNA sequence: TGTGCCAGCAGTACCGGGACTAGCTTACCCGGGGAGCTGTTTTTT. Its protein is CASSTGTSLPGELFF.

J is TRBJ1-5 and V is TRBV19; TRBD1 agrees at 9 bases. Germline V CDR1 and CDR2: LNHDA, SQIVND (reference sequence). The CDR3 sequence is 15 residues long. Trimming took 6 bases from V and 4 from J; bases not matched to a gene: 7. CDR3 in amino acids: CASRAGTGWNQPQHF. The CDR3 DNA is TGTGCCAGTAGAGCCGGGACAGGGTGGAATCAGCCCCAGCATTTT. Together with reference TRBV19 and TRBJ1-5, the CDR3 gives the full variable domain: DGGITQSPKYLFRKEGQNVTLSCEQNLNHDAMYWYRQDPGQGLRLIYYSQIVNDFQKGDIAEGYSVSREKKESFPLTVTSAQKNPTAFYLCASRAGTGWNQPQHFGDGTRLSIL.

The chain recombines TRBV5-1 with TRBJ2-1; 9 nucleotides agree with TRBD2. V lost 1 base, J lost 5 bases, and 7 bases stayed unmatched. Germline V CDR1 and CDR2: SGHRS, YFSETQ. The CDR3 has 16 residues. The CDR3 spells CASSLRSGRLHNEQFF. The CDR3 nucleotides are TGCGCCAGCAGCTTGCGCAGCGGGAGGCTCCACAATGAGCAGTTCTTC.

J is TRBJ2-3 and V is TRBV11-2; D is possibly TRBD2 (6 bases). V lost 4 bases and J lost 0, with 11 bases in between. CDR3 length: 15 residues. Germline V gene data show CDR1 as SGHAT and CDR2 as FQNNGV. DNA for the CDR3: TGTGCCAGCAGCTCCCGACTAGAAAGCACAGATACGCAGTATTTT. Amino acids: CASSSRLESTDTQYF.

The chain uses TRBV7-3 and TRBJ2-2; TRBD1 might be the D (6 bases). V lost 5 bases to trimming and J lost 0 bases, with 13 bases between them. The CDR3 runs to 16 residues. Germline CDR1 and CDR2: SGHTA and FQGTGA. CDR3 sequence: CASSPQTGANTGELFF. CDR3 coding DNA: TGTGCCAGCAGCCCGCAGACAGGAGCGAACACCGGGGAGCTGTTTTTT.

This chain joins TRBV29-1 and TRBJ2-7; the match to TRBD1 covers 8 bases. With 4 bases clipped from V and 2 bases from J, the junction kept 7 bases outside the gene matches. CDR1 and CDR2 from the germline V gene are SQVTM and ANQGSEA. The CDR3 has 14 amino acids. In DNA, the CDR3 is TGCAGCGTTGTATTACAGGACAGGGCCTACGAGCAGTACTTC. Translating it yields CSVVLQDRAYEQYF.

V gene TRBV5-1 combines with J gene TRBJ2-5; 11 bases align to TRBD1. The J call is doubtful: the DNA matches TRBJ2-7 better. This CDR3 spans 15 amino acids. Germline V gene sequence: CDR1 SGHRS, CDR2 YFSETQ. DNA of the CDR3: TGCGCCAGCAGCTTGGGGCGGACAGGGGGCACCGAGCAGTACTTC. Its translation is CASSLGRTGGTEQYF.

The V call is TRBV7-2, the J call TRBJ2-7; the match to TRBD2 covers 16 bases. After removal of 5 bases from V and 5 bases from J, the junction contained 12 bases not matched to a gene. The germline CDR1 and CDR2 sequences are SGHTA and FQGNSA. The CDR3 loop spans 18 amino acids. The CDR3 sequence: CASSQGPGTSGRAHEQYF. CDR3 nucleotide sequence: TGTGCCAGCAGCCAGGGTCCCGGGACTAGCGGGAGGGCCCACGAGCAGTACTTC.

CDR3 amino acids: CAISVSSGRSEQFF. In DNA form, the CDR3 reads TGTGCCATCAGTGTATCGAGCGGGAGGTCGGAGCAGTTCTTC. This sequence joins TRBV10-3 and TRBJ2-1, with 9 bases that match TRBD2. Trimming at V came to 4 bases and at J to 10 bases, leaving 8 bases not matched to a gene. CDR1 ENHRY and CDR2 SYGVKD come from the germline V gene. CDR3 length: 14 residues.

This clone appeared once. The chain combines TRBV2 with TRBJ1-1; D perhaps matches TRBD1 (6 bases). The germline CDR1 and CDR2 sequences are SNHLY and FYNNEI. Trimming shortened V by 6 bases and J by 3 bases, and 23 bases separated the two germline ends. This CDR3 has 17 amino acids. CDR3 in DNA: TGTGCCAGCAGGTCCCCCCGGGTGGGCAGGGGAGACACTGAAGCTTTCTTT. Its translation: CASRSPRVGRGDTEAFF.

The rearrangement joins TRBV7-2 to TRBJ2-1; tentatively, D is TRBD1 (6 bases). The CDR3 consists of 16 residues. Trimming cost V 1 base and J 0 bases, with 10 bases left between them. Germline CDR1 and CDR2: SGHTA and FQGNSA. The CDR3 DNA reads as TGTGCCAGCAGCTTAGTTGGGACATACTCCTACAATGAGCAGTTCTTC. Amino acid sequence: CASSLVGTYSYNEQFF. The whole variable domain, filled in from reference TRBV7-2 and TRBJ2-1, reads GAGVSQSPSNKVTEKGKDVELRCDPISGHTALYWYRQSLGQGLEFLIYFQGNSAPDKSGLPSDRFSAERTGGSVSTLTIQRTQQEDSAVYLCASSLVGTYSYNEQFFGPGTRLTVL.

The genes are TRBV9 and TRBJ2-1; unclear D gene. CDR3 length: 15 amino acids. Germline V lookup: CDR1 SGDLS, CDR2 YYNGEE. V was shortened by 2 bases and J by 0 bases, with 9 bases between the two germline ends. This CDR3 reads CASSVWPSSYNEQFF. The CDR3, as DNA: TGTGCCAGCAGCGTGTGGCCGAGCTCCTACAATGAGCAGTTCTTC. Full variable domain (outside the CDR3, taken from reference TRBV9 and TRBJ2-1): DSGVTQTPKHLITATGQRVTLRCSPRSGDLSVYWYQQSLDQGLQFLIQYYNGEERAKGNILERFSAQQFPDLHSELNLSSLELGDSALYFCASSVWPSSYNEQFFGPGTRLTVL.

The chain uses TRBV7-6 and TRBJ2-7; D possibly uses TRBD1 or TRBD2 (5 bases each). The V gene's germline CDR1 is SGHVS and CDR2 FNYEAQ. The V and J ends lost 5 bases and 2 bases respectively, with 13 bases between them. The CDR3 runs to 14 residues. The CDR3 loop reads CASSPGTVTYEQYF. The CDR3 DNA reads TGTGCCAGCAGCCCCGGGACGGTTACCTACGAGCAGTACTTC.

V gene TRBV2 combines with J gene TRBJ1-4; D gene ambiguous. Germline loops: CDR1 SNHLY, CDR2 FYNNEI. V lost 1 base and J lost 4, with 10 bases in between. This CDR3 spans 15 amino acids. The CDR3 reads CASSEGQGVNEKLFF. The CDR3 DNA is TGTGCCAGCAGTGAAGGGCAAGGCGTTAATGAAAAACTGTTTTTT.

A word on this clone: Relative to the germline gene, one junction end is altered; a read error may explain this. The gene calls are TRBV7-9 and TRBJ1-1; no firm D call. This CDR3 comprises 14 residues. In germline, CDR1 is SEHNR, CDR2 FQNEAQ (reference sequence). This CDR3 is CASSPSGMNTKAFF. In nucleotides, the CDR3 is TGTGCCAGCAGCCCGTCAGGAATGAACACTAAAGCTTTCTTT.

Notes on this clone: Other DNA sequences within the sample encode an identical CDR3. This chain uses TRBV5-1 with TRBJ1-4; D not resolved. CDR1 and CDR2 (germline): SGHRS, YFSETQ. The CDR3 contains 14 residues. Trimming stripped 0 bases from V and 7 bases from J, with 10 bases between. The chain's CDR3 is CASSLGTGSEKLFF. CDR3 in DNA: TGCGCCAGCAGCTTGGGGACTGGTTCTGAAAAACTGTTTTTT.

V is TRBV9 and J is TRBJ2-1; 15 positions match TRBD2. This CDR3 spans 20 amino acids. From germline, CDR1 is SGDLS and CDR2 YYNGEE. The V and J ends lost 3 bases and 0 bases, in that order; junction bases with no gene match: 10. CDR3 nucleotide sequence: TGTGCCAGCAGCGAGGGACTAGCGGGAGGTTTGGGCAGCTCCTACAATGAGCAGTTCTTC. Translating gives CASSEGLAGGLGSSYNEQFF.

J is TRBJ2-7 and V is TRBV11-1; TRBD1 aligns across 12 bases. This CDR3 is built from 16 residues. Per the germline V gene, CDR1 is SGHAT and CDR2 is FQDESV (reference sequence). V lost 4 bases to trimming and J lost 7 bases; unmatched junction nucleotides: 11. CDR3 region: CASSSRPGQGAGEQYF. Here the CDR3 DNA reads TGTGCCAGCAGCTCGAGACCGGGACAGGGGGCAGGAGAGCAGTACTTC.

This clone was detected once. This chain links TRBV30 with TRBJ1-1; TRBD1 matches at 7 bases. J lost 9 bases, V lost 2 bases, and 6 bases had no gene match. The CDR3 loop spans 12 amino acids. The germline V gene has CDR1 GTSNPN and CDR2 SVGIG (reference sequence). CDR3 sequence: CAWSITGEKAFF. In DNA, the CDR3 is TGTGCCTGGAGTATAACAGGGGAGAAAGCTTTCTTT.

V and J are TRBV2 and TRBJ1-2, with 7 bases that match TRBD1. Germline assignment: CDR1 SNHLY and CDR2 FYNNEI. Trimming took 5 bases from V and 4 from J; bases not matched to a gene: 4. The CDR3 runs to 13 residues. Written as DNA, the CDR3 is TGTGCCAGCAGTCGACAGGGCGGCTATGGCTACACCTTC. It yields the protein CASSRQGGYGYTF.

The chain carries TRBV5-1 and TRBJ2-3; a possible D gene is TRBD2 (6 bases). In germline, CDR1 is SGHRS, CDR2 YFSETQ. This CDR3 has 15 amino acids. The germline V and J ends were trimmed by 0 bases and 2 bases, with 10 bases remaining between them. In nucleotides, the CDR3 is TGCGCCAGCAGCTTGGGTCCGGGAGCCACAGATACGCAGTATTTT. This encodes CASSLGPGATDTQYF.

Only one count was recorded for this clone. This chain connects TRBV5-6 to TRBJ2-7, with TRBD2 as a possible D gene (6 bases). The V gene's germline CDR1 is SGHDT and CDR2 YYEEEE. The CDR3 covers 13 residues. V lost 1 base and J lost 6, with 11 bases in between. The CDR3 here is CASSLIGRSEQYF. The CDR3 bases are TGTGCCAGCAGCTTGATAGGGAGGAGCGAGCAGTACTTC. Looking up the rest from reference TRBV5-6 and TRBJ2-7 gives the full variable domain: DAGVTQSPTHLIKTRGQQVTLRCSPKSGHDTVSWYQQALGQGPQFIFQYYEEEERQRGNFPDRFSGHQFPNYSSELNVNALLLGDSALYLCASSLIGRSEQYFGPGTRLTVT.

The chain is built from TRBV28 and TRBJ1-1; no definite D call. The CDR3 consists of 13 residues. Germline-derived CDR1 and CDR2 are MDHEN and SYDVKM. Trimming stripped 3 bases from V and 3 bases from J, with 8 bases between. The CDR3 loop is CASSFFGDTEAFF. The DNA of the CDR3 is TGTGCCAGCAGTTTCTTCGGAGACACTGAAGCTTTCTTT.

This chain connects TRBV2 to TRBJ1-2; D uncertain. Trimming removed 6 bases from V and 8 bases from J, with 13 bases in between. This CDR3 has 12 residues. Germline V gene data show CDR1 as SNHLY and CDR2 as FYNNEI. The CDR3 spells CASRAGFFGYTF. In DNA form, the CDR3 reads TGTGCCAGCAGAGCCGGGTTTTTCGGCTACACCTTC. The full variable domain, in which reference TRBV2 and TRBJ1-2 provide the parts outside the CDR3, is EPEVTQTPSHQVTQMGQEVILRCVPISNHLYFYWYRQILGQKVEFLVSFYNNEISEKSEIFDDQFSVERPDGSNFTLKIRSTKLEDSAMYFCASRAGFFGYTFGSGTRLTVV.